These 5 T cell receptor beta chains share one sample of origin, sequenced in a study of blood T cell repertoires in COVID-19. TCRdb's copy holds only in-frame clones and misses some; the assay was immunoSEQ multiplex PCR. The table records about 48,000 clones, about nine tenths of them present only once. Source material: peripheral blood. These receptors all come from a man between 65 and 80 years old with acute or convalescent COVID-19.

The gene calls are TRBV18 and TRBJ2-7, with 10 bases fitting TRBD1. V shed 3 bases and J 6 bases; nucleotides not matched to a gene: 8. Germline assignment: CDR1 KGHSH and CDR2 LQKENI. The CDR3 is made up of 15 amino acids. CDR3 sequence (DNA): TGTGCCAGCTCACCGGGACAGGGGCATCTAGGCGAGCAGTACTTC. Translated: CASSPGQGHLGEQYF.

In its sample, this clone was seen once. J is TRBJ2-7 and V is TRBV7-8; TRBD2 aligns across 7 bases. The J segment lost 3 bases and the V segment lost 4 bases, leaving 6 bases of the junction unmatched. This CDR3 comprises 14 residues. CDR1 is SGHVS and CDR2 is FQNEAQ in the germline V gene. The CDR3: CASSSGGPHYEQYF. The CDR3 coding sequence is TGTGCCAGCAGCTCGGGAGGTCCACACTACGAGCAGTACTTC.

CDR3 amino acids: CASRSTAVNTEAFF. Written as DNA, the CDR3 is TGTGCCAGCAGATCGACAGCTGTGAACACTGAAGCTTTCTTT. V is TRBV13 and J is TRBJ1-1, with D tentatively TRBD1 (5 bases). The V end lost 6 bases, the J end lost 0 bases, and 11 bases lay between the germline ends. Germline CDR1 and CDR2: PRHDT and FYEKMQ (reference sequence). This CDR3 has 14 amino acids.

The J gene is TRBJ1-1, the V gene TRBV7-8; TRBD1 is a possible D gene (5 bases). The CDR3 spans 17 residues. The V end was cut by 0 bases, the J end by 3 bases, with 17 bases between. From germline, CDR1 is SGHVS and CDR2 FQNEAQ. The CDR3 DNA reads TGTGCCAGCAGCTTAGCTGAGGGCCCCCGGGGGGACACTGAAGCTTTCTTT. Encoded protein: CASSLAEGPRGDTEAFF.

This chain joins TRBV27 and TRBJ2-7; tentatively, D is TRBD1 (5 bases). The CDR3 contains 13 residues. CDR1 and CDR2 from the germline V gene are MNHEY and SMNVEV (reference sequence). V was pared by 2 bases and J by 3 bases, with 8 bases between. The CDR3 sequence is CASSLGRGYEQYF. The DNA of the CDR3 is TGTGCCAGCAGTTTAGGAAGGGGCTACGAGCAGTACTTC.